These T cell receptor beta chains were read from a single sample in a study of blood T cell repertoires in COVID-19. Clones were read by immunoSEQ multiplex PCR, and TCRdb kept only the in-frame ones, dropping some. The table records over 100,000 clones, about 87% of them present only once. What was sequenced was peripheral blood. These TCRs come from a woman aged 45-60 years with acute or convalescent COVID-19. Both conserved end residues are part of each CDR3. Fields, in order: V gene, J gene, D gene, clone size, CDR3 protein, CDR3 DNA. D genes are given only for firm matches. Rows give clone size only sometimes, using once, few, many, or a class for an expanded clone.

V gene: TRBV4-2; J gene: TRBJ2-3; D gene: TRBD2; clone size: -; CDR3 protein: CASSRPPASGGISTDTQYF; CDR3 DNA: TGTGCCAGCAGCCGCCCCCCGGCTAGCGGGGGGATAAGCACAGATACGCAGTATTTT
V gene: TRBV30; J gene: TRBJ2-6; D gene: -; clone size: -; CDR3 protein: CAWRASGANVLTF; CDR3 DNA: TGTGCCTGGAGGGCCTCTGGGGCCAACGTCCTGACTTTC
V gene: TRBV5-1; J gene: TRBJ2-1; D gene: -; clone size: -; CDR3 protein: CASSAGQAGEQFF; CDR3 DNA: TGCGCCAGCAGCGCTGGCCAGGCGGGTGAGCAGTTCTTC
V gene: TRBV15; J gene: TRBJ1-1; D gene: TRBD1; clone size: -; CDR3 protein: CATSREYRGGTEAFF; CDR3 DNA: TGTGCCACCAGCAGAGAATACAGGGGAGGTACTGAAGCTTTCTTT
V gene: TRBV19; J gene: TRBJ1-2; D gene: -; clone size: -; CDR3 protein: CASSTITTRALLASGGYTF; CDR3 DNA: TGTGCCAGTAGTACCATCACTACGCGGGCCCTCTTGGCCTCCGGAGGCTACACCTTC
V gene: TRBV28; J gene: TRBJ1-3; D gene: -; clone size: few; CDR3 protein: CASSSPHSGNTIYF; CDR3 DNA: TGTGCCAGCAGTTCCCCCCACAGTGGAAACACCATATATTTT
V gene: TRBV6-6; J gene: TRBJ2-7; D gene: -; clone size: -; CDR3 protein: CASSLQDYEQYF; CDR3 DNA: TGTGCCAGCAGTCTCCAGGACTACGAGCAGTACTTC
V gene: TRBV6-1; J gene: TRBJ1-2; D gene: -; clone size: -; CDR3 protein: CASSELLRVSGGDTF; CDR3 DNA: TGTGCCAGCAGTGAACTCCTGAGGGTTTCGGGGGGGGACACCTTC
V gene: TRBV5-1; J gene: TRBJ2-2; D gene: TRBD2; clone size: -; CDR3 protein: CASSLAISSGGAVNTGELFF; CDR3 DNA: TGCGCCAGCAGCTTGGCCATTAGTAGCGGGGGGGCCGTGAACACCGGGGAGCTGTTTTTT
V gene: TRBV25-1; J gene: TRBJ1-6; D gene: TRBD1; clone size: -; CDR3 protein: CASSAGQGVNSPLHF; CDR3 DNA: TGTGCCAGCAGTGCGGGACAGGGGGTTAATTCACCCCTCCACTTT
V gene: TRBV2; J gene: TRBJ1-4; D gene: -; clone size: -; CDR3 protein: CASGSNSNEKLFF; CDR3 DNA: TGTGCCAGCGGGTCTAACAGTAATGAAAAACTGTTTTTT
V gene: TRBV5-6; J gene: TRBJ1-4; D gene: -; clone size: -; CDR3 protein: CASSFSTTAGNEKLFF; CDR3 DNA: TGTGCCAGCAGCTTTAGTACCACCGCGGGTAATGAAAAACTGTTTTTT